This T cell receptor (beta chain) appears in the sequencing data of a study of Ad26.COV2.S vaccination and SARS-CoV-2 variants. Background on the study: Ad26.COV2.S given intramuscularly, once or twice 56 days apart. Study conclusions and caveats: Researchers cautioned that TCR breadth and depth analyses may have underestimated total T cell responses.

Treatment indicated: over 15 received Ad26.COV2.S at low or high dose, single or two shots; 5 received placebo; per-sample allocation not given. On day 63 after the first injection, vaccine and placebo recipients gave samples. This table comes from immunoSEQ multiplex PCR, and its TCRdb copy is limited to in-frame clones, with some not included. The table lists some 340,000 clones, 85% of them singletons. As regards this clone: What it binds is not known.

V lost 8 bases to trimming and J lost 3 bases; unmatched junction nucleotides: 9. The CDR3 sequence is 14 residues long. Germline CDR1 LGHDT, CDR2 YNNKEL (reference sequence). Specimen: peripheral blood, collected in a trial of Ad26.COV2.S vaccine versus placebo. The TCR comes from a person between 18 and 65 years old who received the Ad26.COV2.S COVID-19 vaccine or a placebo. This sequence joins TRBV3-1 (or the pseudogene TRBV3-2) and TRBJ1-1; 7 positions agree with TRBD1. CDR3 nucleotides: TGTGCCAGCCAAAGAAATAGGGGGCACACTGAAGCTTTCTTT. Its protein is CASQRNRGHTEAFF.